The clone carrying this T cell receptor beta chain was detected ten times or more. What it binds is unknown. This entry is derived from a study of T cells after yellow fever vaccination. The study's findings and limits: Among primary-vaccination clones, most reappeared after the booster, at 96% for CD4 and under 90% for CD8. A weaker but faster secondary response was observed, peaking on day 5 versus 15.

Generation of TCR cDNA used 5'RACE template switching (which added a universal primer site and UMIs). TCRdb reanalysed the 5' RACE reads using MiXCR and keeps one entry per CDR3 protein. Here the sample spans 300,000 to 350,000 distinct CDR3 sequences, approximately 4.5% being singletons. Sequencing used PBMCs, obtained 15 days after the yellow fever booster vaccination. This sequence was found in a man younger than 30 who received the YFV17D yellow fever vaccine.

Written as DNA, the CDR3 is TGTGCCAGCAGCCGGTGGGGCGGGGCCCCCCTGGTAGAGCAGTACTTC. It is translated as CASSRWGGAPLVEQYF. The V call is TRBV6-5, the J call TRBJ2-7; possible D gene TRBD2, 6 bases. Germline V gene data show CDR1 as MNHEY and CDR2 as SVGAGI. Trimming shortened V by 6 bases and J by 7 bases, and 25 bases separated the two germline ends. The CDR3 is 16 amino acids.